This T cell receptor beta chain originates from a study of blood T cell repertoires in COVID-19. The data were produced by immunoSEQ multiplex PCR, yet TCRdb's version contains in-frame clones alone and is incomplete. The sample gives 350,000 to 400,000 clones, roughly 84% of which show up once; about 3% is in the top ten. This CDR3 has 14 amino acids. V dropped 1 base and J dropped 5 bases, with 12 bases sitting between them. CDR1 is SGHDT and CDR2 is YYEEEE in the germline V gene. The rearrangement joins TRBV5-6 to TRBJ1-2; D is unresolved. The sample was PBMCs or T cells enriched from blood (not recorded which). This clonotype originated in a woman aged 25 to 39 who had recovered from COVID-19. This chain's CDR3 is CASSLRERFYGYTF. Written as DNA, the CDR3 is TGTGCCAGCAGCTTGAGGGAGAGGTTTTATGGCTACACCTTC. Full variable domain (remainder filled in from reference TRBV5-6 and TRBJ1-2): DAGVTQSPTHLIKTRGQQVTLRCSPKSGHDTVSWYQQALGQGPQFIFQYYEEEERQRGNFPDRFSGHQFPNYSSELNVNALLLGDSALYLCASSLRERFYGYTFGSGTRLTVV.